This T cell receptor (beta chain) was recorded in a study of prognosis after radiotherapy for stage I lung cancer. Study at large: Considered medically inoperable were all of the patients with non-small cell lung cancer. While about seven patients had squamous cell carcinoma tumors, the tumors of roughly 13 were adenocarcinoma. Study-level points and caveats: The number of unique TCR clones went down after stereotactic body radiation therapy, with a median of roughly 10,000 versus 7,000.

Looked up from germline, CDR1 is LNHDA and CDR2 is SQIVND (reference sequence). V lost 5 bases and J lost 0, with 16 bases in between. The CDR3 loop spans 17 amino acids. Without prior chemotherapy, radiotherapy or other malignancies, every patient was node-negative by CT and PET/CT. Genomic DNA was the source, and TCR beta CDR3 was amplified from it by two-round multiplex PCR. First-round PCR used primers specific to each TRBV and TRBJ gene. From the multiplex PCR reads, TCRdb called clonotypes with MiXCR, one entry per CDR3 protein. Found here are some 17,000 distinct CDR3 sequences, around 40% of them singletons; the top ten hold approximately 40%. This clonotype was seen ten or more times. Its matching antigen is unknown.

The TCR comes from a donor aged 50 or older with non-small cell lung cancer. The chain has TRBV19 and TRBJ1-4; D is unclear. The sequencing used PBMCs, collected before or after stereotactic body radiation therapy (not recorded which). The CDR3 loop reads CASSLSITGTTNEKLFF. As DNA, the CDR3 is TGTGCCAGTAGTCTATCCATTACGGGGACAACTAATGAAAAACTGTTTTTT.